Listed below are T cell receptor beta chains from one sample, sequenced in a study of identical twins. TCRdb reanalysed the 5' RACE reads using MiXCR and keeps one entry per CDR3 protein. This sample has approximately 250,000 distinct CDR3 sequences, with 5.5% to 7.5% found just once. This same sample was also part of a study on T cells expressing NK-cell markers.

What was sequenced was CD8+ T cells sorted from blood. These receptors originate from a woman aged 18 to 35 in good health. The CDR3 runs from the conserved cysteine through the conserved F or W. Each record gives: J gene, V gene, clone size, D gene, CDR3 protein, CDR3 DNA. A D gene is named only where the DNA matches it firmly. Only part of the rows carry a size: once, few, many, or a class if the clone is expanded.

j_gene: TRBJ1-5; v_gene: TRBV7-2; abundance: NA; d_gene: NA; CDR3aa: CASSLEPGRRNQPQHF; CDR3nt: TGTGCCAGCAGCTTAGAACCGGGGCGAAGGAATCAGCCCCAGCATTTT
j_gene: TRBJ1-3; v_gene: TRBV12-3/TRBV12-4; abundance: few; d_gene: NA; CDR3aa: CASSLRDFSGNTIYF; CDR3nt: TGTGCCAGCAGTTTGCGGGACTTCTCTGGAAACACCATATATTTT
j_gene: TRBJ2-5; v_gene: TRBV11-2; abundance: many; d_gene: NA; CDR3aa: CASSLVGQTQYF; CDR3nt: TGTGCCAGCAGCTTAGTGGGGCAGACCCAGTACTTC
j_gene: TRBJ2-1; v_gene: TRBV5-1; abundance: few; d_gene: NA; CDR3aa: CASSGEDFSYNEQFF; CDR3nt: TGCGCCAGCAGCGGGGAGGACTTCTCCTACAATGAGCAGTTCTTC
j_gene: TRBJ2-3; v_gene: TRBV4-2; abundance: few; d_gene: NA; CDR3aa: CASSLDPGLADTQYF; CDR3nt: TGTGCCAGCAGCCTCGACCCGGGCCTGGCAGATACGCAGTATTTT
j_gene: TRBJ1-2; v_gene: TRBV20-1; abundance: many; d_gene: NA; CDR3aa: CSARKPNYGYTF; CDR3nt: TGCAGTGCTAGAAAGCCGAACTATGGCTACACCTTC
j_gene: TRBJ2-2; v_gene: TRBV7-9; abundance: NA; d_gene: NA; CDR3aa: CASSSPGPNTGELFF; CDR3nt: TGTGCCAGCAGCTCCCCGGGCCCGAACACCGGGGAGCTGTTTTTT
j_gene: TRBJ2-1; v_gene: TRBV9; abundance: many; d_gene: NA; CDR3aa: CASSDGDNEQFF; CDR3nt: TGTGCCAGCAGCGATGGGGACAATGAGCAGTTCTTC
j_gene: TRBJ2-1; v_gene: TRBV5-1; abundance: few; d_gene: NA; CDR3aa: CASSLPQRDEQFF; CDR3nt: TGCGCCAGCAGCCTGCCTCAGCGTGATGAGCAGTTCTTC
j_gene: TRBJ1-5; v_gene: TRBV4-1; abundance: many; d_gene: TRBD1; CDR3aa: CASSQTGQVIRSQHF; CDR3nt: TGCGCCAGCAGCCAGACGGGACAGGTAATACGGTCCCAGCATTTT
j_gene: TRBJ1-2; v_gene: TRBV12-3/TRBV12-4; abundance: NA; d_gene: NA; CDR3aa: CASSPGPRANYGYTF; CDR3nt: TGTGCCAGCAGTCCGGGGCCTCGAGCTAACTATGGCTACACCTTC
j_gene: TRBJ1-1; v_gene: TRBV19; abundance: NA; d_gene: NA; CDR3aa: CASTPRAFTEAFF; CDR3nt: TGTGCCAGTACCCCCAGGGCATTCACTGAAGCTTTCTTT
j_gene: TRBJ1-6; v_gene: TRBV9; abundance: NA; d_gene: NA; CDR3aa: CASSVSGQSSYNSPLHF; CDR3nt: TGTGCCAGCAGCGTATCGGGACAAAGCTCCTATAATTCACCCCTCCACTTT
j_gene: TRBJ2-7; v_gene: TRBV12-5; abundance: few; d_gene: NA; CDR3aa: CASGLDSNYEQYF; CDR3nt: TGTGCTAGTGGGCTGGACAGCAACTACGAGCAGTACTTC
j_gene: TRBJ2-4; v_gene: TRBV7-9; abundance: few; d_gene: NA; CDR3aa: CASSPNGIAKNIQYF; CDR3nt: TGTGCCAGCAGCCCTAATGGGATAGCCAAAAACATTCAGTACTTC
j_gene: TRBJ2-1; v_gene: TRBV6-1; abundance: many; d_gene: TRBD2; CDR3aa: CASSGGRAVNEQFF; CDR3nt: TGTGCCAGCAGTGGCGGGAGGGCCGTTAATGAGCAGTTCTTC
j_gene: TRBJ2-7; v_gene: TRBV20-1; abundance: many; d_gene: NA; CDR3aa: CSLPGQIKEQYF; CDR3nt: TGCAGTCTTCCGGGACAAATCAAGGAGCAGTACTTC
j_gene: TRBJ1-6; v_gene: TRBV12-3/TRBV12-4; abundance: many; d_gene: NA; CDR3aa: CASSPGTDTAPLHF; CDR3nt: TGTGCCAGCAGTCCCGGGACTGACACGGCACCCCTCCACTTT
j_gene: TRBJ2-4; v_gene: TRBV20-1; abundance: NA; d_gene: NA; CDR3aa: CSARASTSGLGQDF; CDR3nt: TGCAGTGCTAGAGCCTCGACATCAGGGTTGGGGCAAGACTTC
j_gene: TRBJ2-7; v_gene: TRBV9; abundance: many; d_gene: TRBD2; CDR3aa: CASSPSGSSYEQYF; CDR3nt: TGTGCCAGCAGCCCTAGCGGGAGTTCTTATGAGCAGTACTTC
j_gene: TRBJ2-1; v_gene: TRBV2; abundance: few; d_gene: NA; CDR3aa: CASSENPGVFASYNEQFF; CDR3nt: TGTGCCAGCAGTGAGAACCCAGGGGTTTTCGCATCCTACAATGAGCAGTTCTTC